Following are 2 T cell receptor beta chains from one sample sequenced in a study of blood T cell repertoires in COVID-19. This table comes from immunoSEQ multiplex PCR, and its TCRdb copy is limited to in-frame clones, with some not included. This table has about 290,000 clones, about nine tenths appearing once. Sequencing input: peripheral blood. These TCRs come from a woman aged 40 to 50 who had recovered from COVID-19.

The rearrangement links TRBV4-2 to TRBJ2-1; 7 positions agree with TRBD2. This CDR3 has 17 residues. CDR1 and CDR2 from the germline V gene are LGHNA and YNFKEQ. V shed 0 bases and J 5 bases; nucleotides not matched to a gene: 10. CDR3: CASSQDPALAHHNEQFF. CDR3 sequence (DNA): TGTGCCAGCAGCCAAGATCCGGCACTAGCGCACCACAATGAGCAGTTCTTC.

V is TRBV30 and J is TRBJ1-3, with a tentative D call TRBD1 (5 bases). V lost 4 bases and J lost 4, with 14 bases in between. CDR1 and CDR2 from the germline V gene are GTSNPN and SVGIG (reference sequence). The CDR3 is 14 amino acids. As DNA, the CDR3 is TGTGCCTGGACATTAGGGGTGGCAGGAAACACCATATATTTT. Its translation is CAWTLGVAGNTIYF.